A single sample gave rise to the 20 T cell receptor beta chains below, sequenced in a study of T-cell memory formation after mild COVID-19. A single record per CDR3 protein comes from TCRdb applying MiXCR to the 5' RACE reads. The table has hundreds of thousands of distinct CDR3 sequences, roughly 17% seen once. Sequencing was performed on PBMCs or a T cell subset sorted from them (not recorded which). All receptors come from an adult woman who had mild COVID-19 (a few samples of this study predate the infection). Cell type and time point are not known.

This clonotype occurred many times. V and J are TRBV5-1 and TRBJ1-2; 7 bases align to TRBD1. The CDR3 sequence is 14 residues long. With 2 bases clipped from V and 8 bases from J, the junction kept 9 bases outside the gene matches. Germline V gene data show CDR1 as SGHRS and CDR2 as YFSETQ. CDR3 sequence: CASSFSTGDNGYTF. Written as DNA, the CDR3 is TGCGCCAGCAGCTTCTCCACAGGGGACAACGGCTACACCTTC.

The rearrangement links TRBV2 to TRBJ1-1; a weak D match, TRBD1 (5 bases). V gave up 7 bases and J gave up 1 base, with 13 bases separating them. From germline, CDR1 is SNHLY and CDR2 FYNNEI. This CDR3 comprises 14 residues. The chain's CDR3 is CASTVDSWNTEAFF. The CDR3 region has the DNA TGTGCCAGCACGGTAGACAGCTGGAACACTGAAGCTTTCTTT.

The gene calls are TRBV5-1 and TRBJ2-1; D is possibly TRBD2 (7 bases). The ends were cut back, 3 bases at V and 7 bases at J, with 23 bases in the middle. CDR3 size: 17 residues. Per germline, CDR1 SGHRS and CDR2 YFSETQ. The DNA of the CDR3 is TGCGCCAGCAGCTGGCCCCGCCCTAGGGGGGGTGAGAATGAGCAGTTCTTC. It codes for CASSWPRPRGGENEQFF.

The chain is built from TRBV27 and TRBJ2-5, with 9 bases fitting TRBD2. Germline-derived CDR1 and CDR2 are MNHEY and SMNVEV (reference sequence). The V and J ends lost 6 bases and 5 bases, in that order; junction bases with no gene match: 4. The length of the CDR3 is 13 residues. The chain's CDR3 is CASRGTSRETQYF. For the CDR3, the DNA is TGTGCCAGCAGGGGGACTAGCCGTGAGACCCAGTACTTC.

The chain joins TRBV27 to TRBJ2-3, with D possibly called TRBD1 or TRBD2 (5 bases each). Per the germline V gene, CDR1 is MNHEY and CDR2 is SMNVEV (reference sequence). Trimming took off 5 bases at V and 7 bases at J, with 16 bases between the two ends. The CDR3 consists of 14 residues. CDR3 sequence reads: CASSPWGRENTQYF. In nucleotides, the CDR3 is TGTGCCAGCAGTCCGTGGGGACGAGAGAATACGCAGTATTTT.

This rearrangement joins TRBV28 to TRBJ2-1, with 9 positions matching TRBD1. The CDR3 consists of 16 residues. Per germline, CDR1 MDHEN and CDR2 SYDVKM. V lost 6 bases to trimming and J lost 5 bases; unmatched junction nucleotides: 11. CDR3 sequence reads: CASRPPPGQGNNEQFF. CDR3 bases: TGTGCCAGCAGGCCACCCCCGGGACAGGGAAACAATGAGCAGTTCTTC.

The chain couples TRBV18 to TRBJ1-3; no firm D call. CDR1 KGHSH and CDR2 LQKENI come from the germline V gene. CDR3 length equals 16 residues. V shed 0 bases and J shed 0 bases, with 9 bases lying between them. In DNA form, the CDR3 reads TGTGCCAGCTCACCACCGGATACTAGCTCTGGAAACACCATATATTTT. It specifies CASSPPDTSSGNTIYF.

This sequence joins TRBV4-3 and TRBJ2-3; 10 nucleotides line up with TRBD2. The V gene end was trimmed by 5 bases and the J gene end by 5 bases; junction bases not matched to a gene: 7. The CDR3 runs 15 residues. In germline, CDR1 is LGHNA, CDR2 YSLEER. CDR3 protein: CASSNLAGDGDTQYF. The CDR3 DNA reads as TGCGCCAGCAGCAACCTAGCGGGAGATGGAGATACGCAGTATTTT.

This clonotype has a count of ten or more. The chain employs TRBV5-5 and TRBJ2-7; no definite D call. The germline CDR1 and CDR2 sequences are SGHKS and YYEKEE (reference sequence). Trimming removed 2 bases from V and 3 bases from J, with 12 bases in between. This CDR3 has 14 residues. The CDR3 DNA follows: TGTGCCAGCAGCTTTCGAACCCCCAACTACGAGCAGTACTTC. Its protein is CASSFRTPNYEQYF.

The chain employs TRBV21-1 and TRBJ2-7; the D call TRBD1 from the table was never checked on the DNA. TRBV21-1 is annotated as a pseudogene. The CDR3 is 16 residues long. CDR3 DNA sequence: TGTGCCAGCAGCAAAGGGGGGGCCCCCAGCTCCTACGAGCAGTACTTC. Protein product: CASSKGGAPSSYEQYF.

This clonotype was seen a few times. The rearrangement joins TRBV4-3 to TRBJ2-7, with 7 positions matching TRBD1. The CDR3 totals 14 residues. Germline V lookup: CDR1 LGHNA, CDR2 YSLEER. J lost 6 bases, V lost 0 bases, and 5 bases had no gene match. The chain's CDR3 is CASSQDPGQSEQYF. The CDR3 coding sequence is TGCGCCAGCAGCCAAGATCCGGGACAGAGCGAGCAGTACTTC.

The V gene is TRBV7-8, the J gene TRBJ1-1, with D unclear. Trimming pared 6 bases from V and 0 bases from J, leaving 11 bases between. The CDR3 spans 14 residues. CDR1 is SGHVS and CDR2 is FQNEAQ in the germline V gene. CDR3 DNA sequence: TGTGCCAGCAGGGAGGAGTTCATGAACACTGAAGCTTTCTTT. This sequence encodes CASREEFMNTEAFF. Combining the CDR3 with reference TRBV7-8 and TRBJ1-1 gives the whole variable domain GAGVSQSPRYKVAKRGQDVALRCDPISGHVSLFWYQQALGQGPEFLTYFQNEAQLDKSGLPSDRFFAERPEGSVSTLKIQRTQQEDSAVYLCASREEFMNTEAFFGQGTRLTVV.

The table lists this clonotype with a few counts. This rearrangement joins TRBV15 to TRBJ2-1; 15 nucleotides agree with TRBD2. CDR3 length equals 18 residues. From germline, CDR1 is LNHNV and CDR2 YYDKDF (reference sequence). The V gene end was trimmed by 3 bases and the J gene end by 4 bases; junction bases not matched to a gene: 7. CDR3 region: CATSSRTSGGAPYNEQFF. CDR3 nucleotide sequence: TGTGCCACCAGCAGCAGGACTAGCGGGGGGGCCCCTTACAATGAGCAGTTCTTC.

This clonotype has more than one count but fewer than ten. V is TRBV3-1 and J is TRBJ2-7; a possible D gene is TRBD1 (6 bases). CDR3 length: 16 amino acids. The V gene's germline CDR1 is LGHDT and CDR2 YNNKEL (reference sequence). The V gene lost 4 bases and the J gene lost 0 bases, with 16 bases spanning the gap. CDR3 sequence (DNA): TGTGCCAGCAGCCTCCAGATCGGACAGAACTCCTACGAGCAGTACTTC. It translates to CASSLQIGQNSYEQYF.

This clonotype has at least ten counts. The chain couples TRBV10-3 to TRBJ2-1; 10 nucleotides agree with TRBD2. The length of the CDR3 is 16 residues. CDR1 and CDR2 (germline): ENHRY, SYGVKD. V gave up 6 bases and J gave up 8 bases; unmatched junction bases: 13. CDR3 DNA: TGTGCCATCAGCGGATCCGGTCTAGCGGGAGCAGATGAGCAGTTCTTC. The encoded protein is CAISGSGLAGADEQFF.

In this sample, this clonotype turned up a few times. CDR3 sequence (DNA): TGCGCCAGCAGCTCGGACGGGGTTAACACTGAAGCTTTCTTT. This translates into CASSSDGVNTEAFF. The chain uses TRBV5-1 and TRBJ1-1; no clear D gene. Germline CDR1 and CDR2: SGHRS and YFSETQ. The CDR3 spans 14 residues. The V gene lost 3 bases and the J gene lost 2 bases, with 11 bases spanning the gap.

This clonotype was seen more than once but under ten times. J is TRBJ1-1 and V is TRBV19; no reliable D call. This CDR3 comprises 13 residues. The germline gives CDR1 LNHDA, CDR2 SQIVND (reference sequence). V shed 7 bases and J shed 1 base, with 10 bases lying between them. This CDR3 is CASINMANTEAFF. DNA for the CDR3: TGTGCCAGTATCAACATGGCGAACACTGAAGCTTTCTTT.

The chain employs TRBV20-1 and TRBJ2-7, with 9 bases lining up with TRBD2. The CDR3 has 18 amino acids. After removal of 0 bases from V and 0 bases from J, the junction contained 12 bases not matched to a gene. Per the germline V gene, CDR1 is DFQATT and CDR2 is SNEGSKA (reference sequence). This chain's CDR3 is CSARDLVAGEPPSYEQYF. The CDR3 DNA sequence: TGCAGTGCTAGAGATTTGGTAGCGGGGGAGCCGCCCTCCTACGAGCAGTACTTC.

DNA of the CDR3: TGTGCCACCAGCAAGGGAGGTGCGGGCGATGAGCAGTTCTTC. Its translation is CATSKGGAGDEQFF. The gene calls are TRBV15 and TRBJ2-1; a weak D match, TRBD2 (6 bases). Germline V lookup: CDR1 LNHNV, CDR2 YYDKDF (reference sequence). Between the trimmed V and J ends, which lost 4 bases and 8 bases, there was a span of 15 bases. The CDR3 has 14 amino acids.

Comment on this clonotype: The junction and the germline gene differ at one end; a read error may be behind it. The chain is built from TRBV7-9 and TRBJ2-5; the D gene is possibly TRBD1 (6 bases). The CDR3 is 16 residues long. Germline CDR1 is SEHNR and CDR2 is FQNEAQ (reference sequence). CDR3 sequence: CASSLVGEQGDETQYF. The CDR3 DNA follows: TGTGCCAGCAGCTTAGTGGGAGAACAGGGTGATGAGACACAGTACTTC.